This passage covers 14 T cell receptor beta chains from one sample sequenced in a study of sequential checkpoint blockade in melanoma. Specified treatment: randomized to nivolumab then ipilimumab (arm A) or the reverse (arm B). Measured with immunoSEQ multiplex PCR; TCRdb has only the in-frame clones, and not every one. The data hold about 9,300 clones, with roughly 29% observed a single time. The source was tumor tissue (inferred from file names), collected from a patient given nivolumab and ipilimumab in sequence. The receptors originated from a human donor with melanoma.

The CDR3 DNA is TGTGCCAGCAGCTTGAGGAGAAGGAACCAAGAGACCCAGTACTTC. Translated, it gives CASSLRRRNQETQYF. The chain recombines TRBV11-3 with TRBJ2-5; D is undetermined. The germline CDR1 and CDR2 sequences are SGHNT and YENEEA. The CDR3 loop spans 15 amino acids. The germline V and J ends were trimmed by 3 bases and 0 bases, with 11 bases remaining between them.

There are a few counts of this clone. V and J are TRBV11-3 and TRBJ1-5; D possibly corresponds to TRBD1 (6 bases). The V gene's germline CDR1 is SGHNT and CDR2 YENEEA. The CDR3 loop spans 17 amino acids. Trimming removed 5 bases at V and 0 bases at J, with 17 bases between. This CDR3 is CASSQTGGPYSNQPQHF. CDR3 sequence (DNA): TGTGCCAGCAGCCAGACAGGTGGGCCCTATAGCAATCAGCCCCAGCATTTT.

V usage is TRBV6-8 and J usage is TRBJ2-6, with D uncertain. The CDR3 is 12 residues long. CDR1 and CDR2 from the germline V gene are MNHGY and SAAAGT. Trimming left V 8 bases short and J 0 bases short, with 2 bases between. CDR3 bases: TGTGCCAGCTCCTCTGGGGCCAACGTCCTGACTTTC. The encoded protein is CASSSGANVLTF.

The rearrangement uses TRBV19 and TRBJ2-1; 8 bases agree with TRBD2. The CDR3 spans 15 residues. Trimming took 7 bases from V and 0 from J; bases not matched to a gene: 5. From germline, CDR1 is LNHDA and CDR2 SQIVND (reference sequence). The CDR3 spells CASTTSGGSYNEQFF. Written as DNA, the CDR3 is TGTGCCAGTACTACTAGCGGCGGCTCCTACAATGAGCAGTTCTTC.

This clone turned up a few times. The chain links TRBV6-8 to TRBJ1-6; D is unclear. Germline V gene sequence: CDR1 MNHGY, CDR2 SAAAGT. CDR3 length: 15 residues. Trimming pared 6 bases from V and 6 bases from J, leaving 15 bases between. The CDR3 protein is CASSVTNTANSPLHF. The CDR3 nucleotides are TGTGCCAGCAGCGTCACCAACACAGCTAATTCACCCCTCCACTTT.

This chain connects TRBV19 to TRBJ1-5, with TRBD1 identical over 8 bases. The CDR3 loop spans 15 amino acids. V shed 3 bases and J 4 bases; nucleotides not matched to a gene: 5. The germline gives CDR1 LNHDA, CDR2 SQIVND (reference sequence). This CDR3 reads CASSISRTGNQPQHF. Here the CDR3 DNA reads TGTGCCAGTAGTATTTCCCGGACAGGGAATCAGCCCCAGCATTTT.

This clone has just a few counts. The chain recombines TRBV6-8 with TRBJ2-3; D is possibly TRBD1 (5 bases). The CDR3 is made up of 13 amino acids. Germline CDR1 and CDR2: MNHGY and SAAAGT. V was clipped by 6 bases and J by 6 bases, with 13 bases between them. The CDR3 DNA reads TGTGCCAGCAGACCTCAGGGTCGGGATACGCAGTATTTT. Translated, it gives CASRPQGRDTQYF.

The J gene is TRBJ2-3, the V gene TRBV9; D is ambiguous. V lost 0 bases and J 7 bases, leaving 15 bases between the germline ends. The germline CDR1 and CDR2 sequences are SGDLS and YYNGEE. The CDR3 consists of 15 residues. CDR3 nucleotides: TGTGCCAGCAGCGTAGCCTCTTCGGCAGCAAATACGCAGTATTTT. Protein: CASSVASSAANTQYF.

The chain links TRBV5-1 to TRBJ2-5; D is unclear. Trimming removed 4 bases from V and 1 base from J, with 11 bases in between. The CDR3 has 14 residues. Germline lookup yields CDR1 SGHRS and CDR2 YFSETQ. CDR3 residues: CASSPRATQETQYF. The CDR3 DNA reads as TGCGCCAGCAGCCCCCGGGCGACCCAAGAGACCCAGTACTTC.

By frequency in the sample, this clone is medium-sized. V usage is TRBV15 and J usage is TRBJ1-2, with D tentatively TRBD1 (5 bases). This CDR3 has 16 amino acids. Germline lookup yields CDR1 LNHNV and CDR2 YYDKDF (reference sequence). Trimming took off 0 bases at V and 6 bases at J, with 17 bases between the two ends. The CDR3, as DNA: TGTGCCACCAGCAGAGAGAGGAGGAACCAGGGAAATGGCTACACCTTC. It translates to CATSRERRNQGNGYTF.

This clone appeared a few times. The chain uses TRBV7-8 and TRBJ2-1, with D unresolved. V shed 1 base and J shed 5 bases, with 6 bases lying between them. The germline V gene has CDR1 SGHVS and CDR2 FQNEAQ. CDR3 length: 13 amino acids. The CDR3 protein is CASSLVPDNEQFF. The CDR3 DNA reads TGTGCCAGCAGCTTAGTGCCGGACAATGAGCAGTTCTTC. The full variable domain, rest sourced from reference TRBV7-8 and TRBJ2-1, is GAGVSQSPRYKVAKRGQDVALRCDPISGHVSLFWYQQALGQGPEFLTYFQNEAQLDKSGLPSDRFFAERPEGSVSTLKIQRTQQEDSAVYLCASSLVPDNEQFFGPGTRLTVL.

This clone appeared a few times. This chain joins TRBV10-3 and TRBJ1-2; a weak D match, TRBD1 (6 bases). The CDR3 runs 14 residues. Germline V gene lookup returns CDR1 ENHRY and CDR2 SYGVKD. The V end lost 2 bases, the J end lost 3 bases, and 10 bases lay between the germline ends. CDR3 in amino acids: CAISETGMDYGYTF. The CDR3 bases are TGTGCCATCAGTGAGACAGGGATGGACTATGGCTACACCTTC.

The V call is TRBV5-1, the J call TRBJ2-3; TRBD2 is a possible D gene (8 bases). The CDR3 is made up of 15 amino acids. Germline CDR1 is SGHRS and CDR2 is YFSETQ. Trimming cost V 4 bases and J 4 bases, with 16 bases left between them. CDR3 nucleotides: TGCGCCAGCAGCCCGGGAGGGGGCGGGGCAGATACGCAGTATTTT. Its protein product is CASSPGGGGADTQYF.

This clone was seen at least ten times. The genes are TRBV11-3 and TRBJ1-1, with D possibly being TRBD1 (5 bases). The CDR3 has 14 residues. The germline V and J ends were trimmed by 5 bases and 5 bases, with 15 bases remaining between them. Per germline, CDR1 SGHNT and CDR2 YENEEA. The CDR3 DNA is TGTGCCAGCAGCCTCAGGGTGTGGGGGACTGAAGCTTTCTTT. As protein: CASSLRVWGTEAFF.